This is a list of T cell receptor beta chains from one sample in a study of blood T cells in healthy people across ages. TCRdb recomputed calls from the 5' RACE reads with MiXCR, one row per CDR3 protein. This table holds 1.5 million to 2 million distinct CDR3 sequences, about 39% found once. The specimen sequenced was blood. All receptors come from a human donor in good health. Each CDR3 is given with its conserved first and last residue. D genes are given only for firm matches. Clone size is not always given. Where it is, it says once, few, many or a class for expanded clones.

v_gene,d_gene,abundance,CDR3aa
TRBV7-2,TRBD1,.,CASSSETGPFNEKLFF
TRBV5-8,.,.,CASGYGGTNEKLFF
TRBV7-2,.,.,CASGPIQGRGGYTF
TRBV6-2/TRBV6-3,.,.,CASRRTDLIYEQYF
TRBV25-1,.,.,CASSQGGAGRSYEQYF
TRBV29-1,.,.,CSALRSGEKLFF
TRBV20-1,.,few,CSARVPGRSYNEQFF
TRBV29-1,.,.,CSVEAAGPGELFF
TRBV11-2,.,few,CASAVNHQETQYF
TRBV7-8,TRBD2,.,CASSIGTSGNGQFF
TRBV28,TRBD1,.,CASRQRTGSKGYTF
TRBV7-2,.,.,CASSIQGGLNEAFF
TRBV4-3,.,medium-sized,CASSQDIEQGLYGYTF
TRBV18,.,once,CASSMQGVIYYGYTF
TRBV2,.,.,CASSAAANTEAFF
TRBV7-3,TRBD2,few,CASSTLAGSNNEQFF
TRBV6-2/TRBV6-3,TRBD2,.,CASSLAGGLLFYYEQYF
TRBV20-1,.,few,CSARRFMGGYTF
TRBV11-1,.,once,CASTLGHLETQYF
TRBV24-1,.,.,CATSDFPCYGYTF
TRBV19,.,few,CASTDATNEKLFF
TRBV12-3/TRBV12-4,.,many,CASSLGGVSSYNEQFF
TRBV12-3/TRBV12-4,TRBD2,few,CARRASGGGTDTQYF
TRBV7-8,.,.,CASSGSYNSSLHF
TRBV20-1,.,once,CSARDNSNTGELFF
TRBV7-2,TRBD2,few,CASSLLGGFYNEQFF
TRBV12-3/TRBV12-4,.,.,CASSLSRTEYGYTF
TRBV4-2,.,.,CASSQVPTQTETYNEQFF
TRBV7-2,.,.,CASSALGGSETQYF
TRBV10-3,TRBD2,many,CAISDGLAGGFYEQYF
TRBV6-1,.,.,CATEQYFTPNEQFF
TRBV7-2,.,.,CASSPEGEQYF
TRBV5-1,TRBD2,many,CASSLLLSGKYNEQFF
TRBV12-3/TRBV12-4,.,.,CASSSPRWAYNEQFF
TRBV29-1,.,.,CSVAGTRVDRAFF
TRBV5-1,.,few,CASSLGPDVHNEQFF
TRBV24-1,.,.,CATSDSRGRYEQYF
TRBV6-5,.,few,CASSPNLLYGYTF
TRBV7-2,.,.,CASSLPSAGRSSYNEQFF
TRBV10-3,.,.,CAISITGKDEKLFF
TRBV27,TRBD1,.,CAAGGDGYSNQPQHF
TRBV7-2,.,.,CASSLAPLTRSYEQYF
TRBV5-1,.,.,CASSLVGGQGPDEQFF
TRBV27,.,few,CASGLLPYEQYF
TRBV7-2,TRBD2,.,CASIAGGYQDTQYF
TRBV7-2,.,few,CASSLARPWTEAFF
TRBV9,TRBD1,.,CATSPGTEHEQYF
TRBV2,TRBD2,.,CASSGSWGGGSTQYF